This entry lists 21 T cell receptor beta chains sequenced from one sample in a study of T cells in Graves' hyperthyroidism and ophthalmopathy. RNA transcripts yielded amplified TCR beta CDR3 regions. HTBI primers were used for first-round RT-PCR of the TCR CDR3. Via MiXCR, TCRdb re-called the multiplex PCR reads, giving one row per CDR3 protein. The sample has 350,000 to 400,000 distinct CDR3 sequences, approximately 13% seen once. Sample: blood. The receptor source for this set is a woman aged 60-70 years with Graves' hyperthyroidism.

The sample holds many counts of this clonotype. V usage is TRBV7-8 and J usage is TRBJ2-6; D tentatively fits TRBD1 or TRBD2 (5 bases each). The germline V and J ends were trimmed by 4 bases and 2 bases, with 21 bases remaining between them. From germline, CDR1 is SGHVS and CDR2 FQNEAQ. This CDR3 is 19 amino acids long. The CDR3 region has the DNA TGTGCCAGCAGCTGGGCCCGACTGGGACGAGGTCCTGGGGCCAACGTCCTGACTTTC. Its protein is CASSWARLGRGPGANVLTF.

This clonotype was picked up many times. The chain joins TRBV12-3 or TRBV12-4 to TRBJ2-5, with D possibly called TRBD1 or TRBD2 (5 bases each). The CDR3 runs to 17 residues. V was pared by 6 bases and J by 3 bases, with 23 bases between. The CDR3 spells CASSFFPGTGKEETQYF. CDR3 nucleotide sequence: TGTGCCAGCAGCTTTTTCCCCGGGACGGGGAAGGAAGAGACCCAGTACTTC.

This clonotype was recorded at least ten times. The genes are TRBV28 and TRBJ2-5; 10 bases map to TRBD2. Germline V gene sequence: CDR1 MDHEN, CDR2 SYDVKM. This CDR3 has 17 residues. Losses at the gene ends were 6 bases for V and 0 bases for J; bases not matched to a gene: 10. The CDR3 bases are TGTGCCAGCAGAACAAATAGCGGGAGGCCGTACCAAGAGACCCAGTACTTC. This sequence encodes CASRTNSGRPYQETQYF.

This clonotype was recorded at least ten times. The gene calls are TRBV7-8 and TRBJ2-7; perhaps TRBD2 as D (5 bases). The CDR3 is 14 amino acids. V lost 1 base and J 3 bases, leaving 10 bases between the germline ends. From germline, CDR1 is SGHVS and CDR2 FQNEAQ. CDR3 sequence: CASSLDETNYEQYF. The CDR3 DNA sequence: TGTGCCAGCAGCTTAGATGAGACTAACTACGAGCAGTACTTC.

This clonotype was recorded at least ten times. This CDR3 reads CASSPQGAGELFF. CDR3 DNA sequence: TGTGCCAGCAGCCCCCAGGGGGCCGGGGAGCTGTTTTTT. The chain employs TRBV9 and TRBJ2-2; 7 nucleotides align to TRBD1. CDR1 and CDR2 (germline): SGDLS, YYNGEE. This CDR3 has 13 residues. After removal of 4 bases from V and 6 bases from J, the junction contained 3 bases not matched to a gene. The variable domain in full, with the rest retrieved from reference TRBV9 and TRBJ2-2, is DSGVTQTPKHLITATGQRVTLRCSPRSGDLSVYWYQQSLDQGLQFLIQYYNGEERAKGNILERFSAQQFPDLHSELNLSSLELGDSALYFCASSPQGAGELFFGEGSRLTVL.

The chain combines TRBV28 with TRBJ2-7; D is perhaps TRBD1 or TRBD2 (6 bases each). The CDR3 is made up of 13 amino acids. Trimming left V 5 bases short and J 4 bases short, with 12 bases between. CDR1 and CDR2 (germline): MDHEN, SYDVKM. Here the CDR3 DNA reads TGTGCCAGCAGTACACAGGGAGGATACGAGCAGTACTTC. It yields the protein CASSTQGGYEQYF.

The gene calls are TRBV29-1 and TRBJ2-5; no firm D call. The V end was cut by 2 bases, the J end by 3 bases, with 7 bases between. This CDR3 spans 12 amino acids. The germline CDR1 and CDR2 sequences are SQVTM and ANQGSEA. The CDR3 spells CSVESGEETQYF. The CDR3 nucleotides read TGCAGCGTTGAAAGTGGCGAAGAGACCCAGTACTTC.

V and J are TRBV28 and TRBJ1-2; TRBD1 matches 12 bases. Germline lookup yields CDR1 MDHEN and CDR2 SYDVKM. The length of the CDR3 is 16 residues. Trimming removed 2 bases from V and 7 bases from J; junction bases left unmatched: 8. Here the CDR3 reads CASSLNPGQGAVGYTF. The CDR3 region has the DNA TGTGCCAGCAGTTTAAATCCGGGACAGGGGGCGGTTGGCTACACCTTC.

With regard to this clonotype: As the CDR3 is not closed by the conserved phenylalanine or tryptophan, this likely results from a read error. The chain couples TRBV28 to TRBJ2-7; D may be TRBD1 (5 bases). Germline-derived CDR1 and CDR2 are MDHEN and SYDVKM. This CDR3 region has 14 residues. Trimming took 6 bases from V and 4 from J, leaving 16 bases between them. CDR3 bases: TGTGCCAGCAGCTCGGCAGGGCCCCCTTACGAGCAGTACTCC. It yields the protein CASSSAGPPYEQYS.

This clonotype was observed at least ten times. The rearrangement joins TRBV19 to TRBJ1-2; possibly TRBD1 for D (6 bases). The germline gives CDR1 LNHDA, CDR2 SQIVND (reference sequence). Trimming took off 6 bases at V and 1 base at J, with 15 bases between the two ends. The CDR3 has 15 residues. Here the CDR3 reads CASRVRQGINYGYTF. The DNA for the CDR3 is TGTGCCAGTAGAGTTCGGCAGGGGATTAACTATGGCTACACCTTC. Full variable domain (remainder filled in from reference TRBV19 and TRBJ1-2): DGGITQSPKYLFRKEGQNVTLSCEQNLNHDAMYWYRQDPGQGLRLIYYSQIVNDFQKGDIAEGYSVSREKKESFPLTVTSAQKNPTAFYLCASRVRQGINYGYTFGSGTRLTVV.

This clonotype was observed at least ten times. The chain joins TRBV29-1 to TRBJ1-4, with no clear D. The V and J ends lost 6 bases and 8 bases respectively, with 13 bases between them. There are 12 residues in the CDR3. From germline, CDR1 is SQVTM and CDR2 ANQGSEA. Written as DNA, the CDR3 is TGCAGCGTGTACGACATGGGGGAAAAACTGTTTTTT. This sequence encodes CSVYDMGEKLFF.

V gene TRBV12-3 or TRBV12-4 combines with J gene TRBJ1-4, with TRBD1 matching 8 bases. The CDR3 spans 14 residues. Losses at the gene ends were 6 bases for V and 6 bases for J; bases not matched to a gene: 6. The CDR3 loop reads CASRFGTGHEKLFF. In DNA, the CDR3 is TGTGCCAGCAGGTTCGGGACAGGTCATGAAAAACTGTTTTTT.

This clonotype was seen at least ten times. This rearrangement joins TRBV29-1 to TRBJ2-1, with D tentatively TRBD1 (5 bases). The V end was cut by 7 bases, the J end by 2 bases, with 12 bases between. Per the germline V gene, CDR1 is SQVTM and CDR2 is ANQGSEA. The CDR3 runs to 13 residues. The CDR3 nucleotides read TGCAGCGGTCAGCAGGGTACCTACAATGAGCAGTTCTTC. Translation: CSGQQGTYNEQFF.

This clonotype showed up many times. The rearrangement uses TRBV20-1 and TRBJ2-7; 7 nucleotides line up with TRBD1. V was pared by 0 bases and J by 6 bases, with 11 bases of the junction left unmatched. The CDR3 runs 15 residues. CDR1 is DFQATT, CDR2 SNEGSKA, per germline (reference sequence). The CDR3 bases are TGCAGTGCTAGAGATTACAGAGACAGGGCGCGCGAGCAGTACTTC. This encodes CSARDYRDRAREQYF.

This clonotype was seen repeatedly, ten times or more. The chain carries TRBV5-1 and TRBJ2-5; a weak D match, TRBD1 (6 bases). Germline lookup yields CDR1 SGHRS and CDR2 YFSETQ. V lost 4 bases and J lost 7, with 17 bases in between. This CDR3 region has 14 residues. CDR3 in DNA: TGCGCCAGCAGCCCACTCGAGGGGGTTGGGACCCAGTACTTC. The encoded protein is CASSPLEGVGTQYF.

This clonotype appeared a few times. The rearrangement links TRBV18 to TRBJ1-1; 7 positions agree with TRBD1. The junction had 2 bases not matched to a gene; V was cut back by 6 bases and J by 7 bases. Per germline, CDR1 KGHSH and CDR2 LQKENI. The CDR3 consists of 11 residues. The CDR3 loop reads CASSRDSEAFF. In nucleotides, the CDR3 is TGTGCCAGCTCCCGGGACAGTGAAGCTTTCTTT.

The V call is TRBV12-3 or TRBV12-4, the J call TRBJ2-5; D ambiguous. Trimming took 6 bases from V and 0 from J, leaving 17 bases between them. The CDR3 consists of 16 residues. DNA for the CDR3: TGTGCCAGCAGCCCCCCCTGGTTGCGGAACCAAGAGACCCAGTACTTC. This encodes CASSPPWLRNQETQYF.

There are many counts of this clonotype. The gene calls are TRBV13 and TRBJ2-7; D gene unclear. The V end lost 1 base, the J end lost 0 bases, and 10 bases lay between the germline ends. This CDR3 spans 15 amino acids. Germline CDR1 reads PRHDT; CDR2 reads FYEKMQ (reference sequence). For the CDR3, the DNA is TGTGCCAGCAGCTTAGACAGAGGAAACTCCTACGAGCAGTACTTC. Its protein product is CASSLDRGNSYEQYF.

The sample holds many counts of this clonotype. This chain uses TRBV12-3 or TRBV12-4 with TRBJ2-3; 13 bases agree with TRBD2. The CDR3 extends over 18 amino acids. The ends lost 5 bases at V and 2 bases at J; junction bases unmatched: 10. CDR3 amino acids: CASSPWTSGSLTTDTQYF. The CDR3 DNA sequence: TGTGCCAGCAGTCCGTGGACTAGCGGGAGCCTCACCACAGATACGCAGTATTTT.

This clonotype came up many times. The rearrangement uses TRBV27 and TRBJ2-7, with TRBD1 identical over 8 bases. The CDR3 covers 16 residues. V trimming: 4 bases; J trimming: 3 bases; junction bases outside the gene matches: 11. Germline assignment: CDR1 MNHEY and CDR2 SMNVEV (reference sequence). This CDR3 is CASSSEAGQGIYEQYF. The DNA of the CDR3 is TGTGCCAGCAGTTCAGAGGCAGGACAGGGTATCTACGAGCAGTACTTC.

This clonotype was seen many times. This chain joins TRBV6-1 and TRBJ1-2, with 7 positions matching TRBD1. Germline CDR1 MNHNS, CDR2 SASEGT. The CDR3 has 15 amino acids. V shed 6 bases, J shed 3 bases, and the junction held 10 bases outside the gene matches. The CDR3 region is CASSPYGTEDYGYTF. The DNA for the CDR3 is TGTGCCAGCAGCCCCTACGGGACAGAGGACTATGGCTACACCTTC.